This TCR beta chain was sequenced during a study of post-analysis software for immune sequencing data. Study findings and constraints: Patients with multiple sclerosis recorded significantly lower normalized Chao1 diversity than controls, the study found. TRBV segments more frequent in patients than in controls numbered roughly five and included TRBV5-6, TRBV5-1 and TRBV20-1.

Every TCR beta cDNA library bore unique molecular identifiers. MiXCR, run by TCRdb on the PCR reads, gives a single entry per CDR3 protein. The top ten hold roughly 12% of the sample, which has about 400,000 distinct CDR3 sequences, roughly 38% seen once. With regard to this clonotype: Its antigen remains unidentified.

J was trimmed by 6 bases and V by 1 base; bases with no gene match: 7. Germline V gene data show CDR1 as SGHTS and CDR2 as YDEGEE. The CDR3 has 18 residues. The TCR was taken from a girl under 18 with multiple sclerosis. The V and J genes are TRBV5-8 and TRBJ2-1, with 16 bases that match TRBD2. The material sequenced was blood. CDR3 sequence (DNA): TGTGCCAGCAGCTTGAACTGGGGGACTAGCGGGGGGGTCAATGAGCAGTTCTTC. It encodes CASSLNWGTSGGVNEQFF.